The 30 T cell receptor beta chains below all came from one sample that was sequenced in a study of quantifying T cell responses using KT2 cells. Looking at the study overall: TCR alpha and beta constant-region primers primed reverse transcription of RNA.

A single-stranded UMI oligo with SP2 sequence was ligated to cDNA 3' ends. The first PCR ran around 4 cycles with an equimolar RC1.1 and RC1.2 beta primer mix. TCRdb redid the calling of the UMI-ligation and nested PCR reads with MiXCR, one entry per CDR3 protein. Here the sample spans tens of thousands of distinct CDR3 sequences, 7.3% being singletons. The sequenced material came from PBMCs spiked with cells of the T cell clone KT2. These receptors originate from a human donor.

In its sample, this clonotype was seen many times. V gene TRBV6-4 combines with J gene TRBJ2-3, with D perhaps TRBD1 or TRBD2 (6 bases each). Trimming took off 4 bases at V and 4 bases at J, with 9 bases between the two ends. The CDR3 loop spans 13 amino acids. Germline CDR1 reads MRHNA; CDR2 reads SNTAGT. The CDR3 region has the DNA TGTGCCAGCAGTGCGGGGGCGGCAGATACGCAGTATTTT. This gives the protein CASSAGAADTQYF.

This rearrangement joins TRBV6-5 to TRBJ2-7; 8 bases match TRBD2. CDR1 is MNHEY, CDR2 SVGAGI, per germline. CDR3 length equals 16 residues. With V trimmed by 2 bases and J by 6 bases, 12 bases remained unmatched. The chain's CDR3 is CASSYEGITGGGEQYF. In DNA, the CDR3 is TGTGCCAGCAGTTACGAGGGGATTACGGGGGGGGGCGAGCAGTACTTC.

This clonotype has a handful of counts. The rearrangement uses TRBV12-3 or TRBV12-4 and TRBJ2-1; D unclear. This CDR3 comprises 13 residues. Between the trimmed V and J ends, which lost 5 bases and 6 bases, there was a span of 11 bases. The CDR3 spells CASSRVNPNEQFF. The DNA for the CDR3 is TGTGCCAGCAGTAGGGTAAACCCCAATGAGCAGTTCTTC.

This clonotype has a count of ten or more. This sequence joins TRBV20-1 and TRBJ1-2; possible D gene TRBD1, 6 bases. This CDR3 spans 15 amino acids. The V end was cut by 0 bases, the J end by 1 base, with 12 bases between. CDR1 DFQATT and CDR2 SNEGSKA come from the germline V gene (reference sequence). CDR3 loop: CSARDSTGINYGYTF. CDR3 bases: TGCAGTGCTAGAGATTCTACAGGGATTAACTATGGCTACACCTTC.

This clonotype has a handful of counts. The CDR3 coding sequence is TGTGCCAGCAGCCGAACCCGGGCCGGGGAGCTGTTTTTT. The encoded protein is CASSRTRAGELFF. J is TRBJ2-2 and V is TRBV14; no clear D gene. Germline CDR1 and CDR2: SGHDN and FVKESK. CDR3 length: 13 residues. V was pared by 4 bases and J by 6 bases, with 9 bases between.

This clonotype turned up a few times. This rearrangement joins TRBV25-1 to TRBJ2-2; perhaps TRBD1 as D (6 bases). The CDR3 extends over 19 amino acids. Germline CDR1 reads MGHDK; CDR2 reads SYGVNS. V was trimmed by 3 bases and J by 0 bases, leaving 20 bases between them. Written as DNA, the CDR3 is TGTGCCAGCAGTGACTCCTTATGGACAGTTCGACCGAACACCGGGGAGCTGTTTTTT. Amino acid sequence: CASSDSLWTVRPNTGELFF.

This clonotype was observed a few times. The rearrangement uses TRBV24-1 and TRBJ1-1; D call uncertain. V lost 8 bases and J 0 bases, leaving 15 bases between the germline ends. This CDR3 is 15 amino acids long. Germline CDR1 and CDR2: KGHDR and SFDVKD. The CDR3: CATNPYRGVNTEAFF. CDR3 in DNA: TGTGCCACCAACCCCTATCGTGGGGTGAACACTGAAGCTTTCTTT.

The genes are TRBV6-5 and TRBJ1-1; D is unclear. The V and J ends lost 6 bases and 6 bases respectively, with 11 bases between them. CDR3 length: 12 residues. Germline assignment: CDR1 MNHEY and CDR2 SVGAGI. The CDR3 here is CASSSGPSEAFF. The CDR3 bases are TGTGCCAGCAGCTCCGGACCCTCTGAAGCTTTCTTT.

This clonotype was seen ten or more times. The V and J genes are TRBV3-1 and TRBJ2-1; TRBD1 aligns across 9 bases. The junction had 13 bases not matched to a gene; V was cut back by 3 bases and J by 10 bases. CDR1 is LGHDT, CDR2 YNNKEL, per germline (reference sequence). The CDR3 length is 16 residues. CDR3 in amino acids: CASSQAPGQGMEEQFF. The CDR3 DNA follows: TGTGCCAGCAGCCAGGCGCCGGGACAGGGTATGGAAGAGCAGTTCTTC.

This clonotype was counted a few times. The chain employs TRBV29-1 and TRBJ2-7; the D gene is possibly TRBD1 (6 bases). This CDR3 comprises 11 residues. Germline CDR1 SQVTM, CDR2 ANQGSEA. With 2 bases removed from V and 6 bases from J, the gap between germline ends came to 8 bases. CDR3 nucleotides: TGCAGCGTTGAATGGGGGCCCGAGCAGTACTTC. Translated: CSVEWGPEQYF.

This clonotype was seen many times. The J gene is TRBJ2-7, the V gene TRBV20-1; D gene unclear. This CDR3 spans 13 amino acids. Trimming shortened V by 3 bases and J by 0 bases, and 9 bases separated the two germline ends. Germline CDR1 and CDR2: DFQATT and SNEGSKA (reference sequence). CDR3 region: CSAREGSSYEQYF. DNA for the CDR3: TGCAGTGCTAGGGAAGGAAGCTCCTACGAGCAGTACTTC.

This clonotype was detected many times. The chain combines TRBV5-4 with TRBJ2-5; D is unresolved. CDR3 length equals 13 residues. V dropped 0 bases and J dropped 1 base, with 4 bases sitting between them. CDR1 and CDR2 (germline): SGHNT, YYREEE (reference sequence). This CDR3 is CASSLGSQETQYF. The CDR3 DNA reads TGTGCCAGCAGCTTGGGCAGCCAAGAGACCCAGTACTTC.

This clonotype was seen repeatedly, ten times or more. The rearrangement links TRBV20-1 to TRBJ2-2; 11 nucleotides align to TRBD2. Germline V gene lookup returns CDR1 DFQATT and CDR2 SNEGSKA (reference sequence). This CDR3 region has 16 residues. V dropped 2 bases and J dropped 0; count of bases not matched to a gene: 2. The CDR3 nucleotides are TGCAGTGCTAGAATAGCGGGGGGGTCGAACACCGGGGAGCTGTTTTTT. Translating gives CSARIAGGSNTGELFF.

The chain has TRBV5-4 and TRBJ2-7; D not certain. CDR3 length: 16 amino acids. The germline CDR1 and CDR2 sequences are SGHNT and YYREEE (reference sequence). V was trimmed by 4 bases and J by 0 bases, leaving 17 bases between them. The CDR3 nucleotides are TGTGCCAGCAGCCGTGATCGTATTTCCCCCTCCTACGAGCAGTACTTC. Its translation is CASSRDRISPSYEQYF. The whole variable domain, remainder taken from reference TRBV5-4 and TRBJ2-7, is ETGVTQSPTHLIKTRGQQVTLRCSSQSGHNTVSWYQQALGQGPQFIFQYYREEENGRGNFPPRFSGLQFPNYSSELNVNALELDDSALYLCASSRDRISPSYEQYFGPGTRLTVT.

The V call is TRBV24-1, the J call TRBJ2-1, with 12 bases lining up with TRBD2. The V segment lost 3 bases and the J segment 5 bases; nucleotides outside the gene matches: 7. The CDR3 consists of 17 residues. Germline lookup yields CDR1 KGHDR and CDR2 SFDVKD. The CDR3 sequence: CATSDPQLAGGNNEQFF. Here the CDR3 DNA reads TGTGCCACCAGTGATCCACAACTAGCGGGAGGAAACAATGAGCAGTTCTTC.

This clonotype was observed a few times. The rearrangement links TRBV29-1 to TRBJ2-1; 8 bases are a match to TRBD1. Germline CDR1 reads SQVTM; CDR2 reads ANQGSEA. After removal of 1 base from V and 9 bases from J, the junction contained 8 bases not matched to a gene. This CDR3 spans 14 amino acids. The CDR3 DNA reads TGCAGCGTTGAAGGCAGGGGGCAAGTTGGTGAGCAGTTCTTC. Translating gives CSVEGRGQVGEQFF.

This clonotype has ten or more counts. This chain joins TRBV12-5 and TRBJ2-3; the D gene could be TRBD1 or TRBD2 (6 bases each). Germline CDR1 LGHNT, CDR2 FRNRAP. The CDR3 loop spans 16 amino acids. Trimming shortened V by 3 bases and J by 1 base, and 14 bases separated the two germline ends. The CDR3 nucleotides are TGTGCTAGTGGTTTATGGGGGGCCTTTGGCACAGATACGCAGTATTTT. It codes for CASGLWGAFGTDTQYF.

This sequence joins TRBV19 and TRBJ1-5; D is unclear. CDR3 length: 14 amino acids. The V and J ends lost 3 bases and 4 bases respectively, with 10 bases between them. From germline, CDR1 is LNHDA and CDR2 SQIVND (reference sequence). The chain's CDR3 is CASSIVGDNQPQHF. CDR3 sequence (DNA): TGTGCCAGTAGTATCGTCGGTGATAATCAGCCCCAGCATTTT.

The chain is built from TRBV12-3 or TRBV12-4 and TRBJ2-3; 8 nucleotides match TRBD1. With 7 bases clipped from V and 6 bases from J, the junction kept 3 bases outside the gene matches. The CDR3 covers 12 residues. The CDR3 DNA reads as TGTGCCAGCACCCGACAGGGGGATACGCAGTATTTT. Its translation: CASTRQGDTQYF.

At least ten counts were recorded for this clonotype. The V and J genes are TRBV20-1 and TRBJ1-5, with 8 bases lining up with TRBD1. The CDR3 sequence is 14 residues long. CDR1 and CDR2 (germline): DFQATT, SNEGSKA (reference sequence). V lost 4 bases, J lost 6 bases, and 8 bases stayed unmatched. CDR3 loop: CSAKAGGEVQPQHF. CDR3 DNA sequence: TGCAGTGCTAAGGCAGGGGGCGAGGTTCAGCCCCAGCATTTT.

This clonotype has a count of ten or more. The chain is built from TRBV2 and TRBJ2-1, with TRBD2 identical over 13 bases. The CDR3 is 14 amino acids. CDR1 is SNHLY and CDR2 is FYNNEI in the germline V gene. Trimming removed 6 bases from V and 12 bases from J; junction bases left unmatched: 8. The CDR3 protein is CASRPLAGGSPQFF. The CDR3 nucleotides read TGTGCCAGCAGGCCACTAGCGGGGGGGTCTCCGCAGTTCTTC.

The CDR3: CSVEPQENIQYF. CDR3 nucleotides: TGCAGCGTTGAACCCCAAGAAAACATTCAGTACTTC. The V call is TRBV29-1, the J call TRBJ2-4; D not resolved. Germline assignment: CDR1 SQVTM and CDR2 ANQGSEA. The CDR3 is made up of 12 amino acids. Trimming removed 2 bases at V and 5 bases at J, with 7 bases between.

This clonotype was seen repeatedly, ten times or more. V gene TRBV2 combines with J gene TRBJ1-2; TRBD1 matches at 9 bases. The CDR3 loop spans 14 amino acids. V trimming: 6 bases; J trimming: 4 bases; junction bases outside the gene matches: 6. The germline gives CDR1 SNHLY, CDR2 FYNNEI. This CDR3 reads CASSQDRGSYGYTF. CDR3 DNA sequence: TGTGCCAGCAGCCAGGACAGGGGAAGCTATGGCTACACCTTC.

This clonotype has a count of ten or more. CDR3 in DNA: TGTGCCAGCAGTTTAGGCCTGGACAGCTCTGGAAACACCATATATTTT. This encodes CASSLGLDSSGNTIYF. This chain uses TRBV12-3 or TRBV12-4 with TRBJ1-3; D might be TRBD1 (6 bases). Trimming took 1 base from V and 0 from J, leaving 10 bases between them. This CDR3 contains 16 residues.

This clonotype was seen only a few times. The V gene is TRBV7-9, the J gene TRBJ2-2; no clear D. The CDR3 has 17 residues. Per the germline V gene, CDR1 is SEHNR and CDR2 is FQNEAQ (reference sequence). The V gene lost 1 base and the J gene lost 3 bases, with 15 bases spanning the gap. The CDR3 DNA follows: TGTGCCAGCAGCTTAGATCCCCGAAATGGATACACCGGGGAGCTGTTTTTT. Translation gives CASSLDPRNGYTGELFF. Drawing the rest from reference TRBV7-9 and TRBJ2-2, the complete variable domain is DTGVSQNPRHKITKRGQNVTFRCDPISEHNRLYWYRQTLGQGPEFLTYFQNEAQLEKSRLLSDRFSAERPKGSFSTLEIQRTEQGDSAMYLCASSLDPRNGYTGELFFGEGSRLTVL.

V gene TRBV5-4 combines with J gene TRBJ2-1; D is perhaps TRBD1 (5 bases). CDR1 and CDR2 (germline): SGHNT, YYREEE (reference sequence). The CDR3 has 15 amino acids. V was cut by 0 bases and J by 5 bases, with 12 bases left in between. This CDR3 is CASSLGGASNNEQFF. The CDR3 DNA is TGTGCCAGCAGCTTGGGTGGGGCTAGTAACAATGAGCAGTTCTTC.

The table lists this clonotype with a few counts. CDR3 nucleotide sequence: TGTGCCACCAGCAGAGATCTGTGGGAGACCCAGTACTTC. It encodes CATSRDLWETQYF. This sequence joins TRBV15 and TRBJ2-5; D call uncertain. The germline V gene has CDR1 LNHNV and CDR2 YYDKDF (reference sequence). V was pared by 0 bases and J by 5 bases, with 7 bases between. CDR3 length: 13 amino acids.

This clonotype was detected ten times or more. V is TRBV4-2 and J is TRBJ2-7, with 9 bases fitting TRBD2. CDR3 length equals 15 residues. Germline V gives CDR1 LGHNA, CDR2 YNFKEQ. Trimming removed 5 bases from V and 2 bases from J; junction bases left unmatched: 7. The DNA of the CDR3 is TGTGCCAGCAGCGCCCGGACTAGCGAGACCTACGAGCAGTACTTC. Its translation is CASSARTSETYEQYF.

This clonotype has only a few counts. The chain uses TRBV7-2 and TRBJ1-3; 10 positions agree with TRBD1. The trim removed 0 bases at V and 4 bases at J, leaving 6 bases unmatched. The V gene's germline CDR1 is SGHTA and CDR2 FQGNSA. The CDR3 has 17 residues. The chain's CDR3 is CASSLARTGGGGNTIYF. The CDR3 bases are TGTGCCAGCAGCTTAGCGCGGACAGGGGGAGGCGGAAACACCATATATTTT.

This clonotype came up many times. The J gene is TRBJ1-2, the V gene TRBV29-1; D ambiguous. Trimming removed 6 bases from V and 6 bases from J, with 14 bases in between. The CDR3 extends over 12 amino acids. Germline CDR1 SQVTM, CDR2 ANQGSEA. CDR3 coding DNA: TGCAGCGTCCTTCAACTGCGGCATGGCTACACCTTC. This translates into CSVLQLRHGYTF.